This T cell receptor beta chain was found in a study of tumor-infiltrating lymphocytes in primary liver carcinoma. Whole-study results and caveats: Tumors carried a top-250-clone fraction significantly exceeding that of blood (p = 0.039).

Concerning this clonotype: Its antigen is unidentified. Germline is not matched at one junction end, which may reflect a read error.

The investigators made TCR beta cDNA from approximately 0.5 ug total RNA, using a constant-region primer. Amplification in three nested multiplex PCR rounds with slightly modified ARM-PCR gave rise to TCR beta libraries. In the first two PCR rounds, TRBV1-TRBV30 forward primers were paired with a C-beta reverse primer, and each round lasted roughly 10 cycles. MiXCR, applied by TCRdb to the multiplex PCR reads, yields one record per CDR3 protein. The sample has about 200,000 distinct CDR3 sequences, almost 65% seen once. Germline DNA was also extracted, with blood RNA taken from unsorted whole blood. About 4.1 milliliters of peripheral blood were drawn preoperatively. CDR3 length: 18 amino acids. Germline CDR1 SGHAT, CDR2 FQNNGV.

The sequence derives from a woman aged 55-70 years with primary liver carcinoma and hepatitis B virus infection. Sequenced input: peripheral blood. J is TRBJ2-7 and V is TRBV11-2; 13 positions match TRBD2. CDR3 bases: TGTGTCAGCAGCGGACAGGGACTAGCGGGACTCCCTCCCTACGAGCAGTACTTC. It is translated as CVSSGQGLAGLPPYEQYF.